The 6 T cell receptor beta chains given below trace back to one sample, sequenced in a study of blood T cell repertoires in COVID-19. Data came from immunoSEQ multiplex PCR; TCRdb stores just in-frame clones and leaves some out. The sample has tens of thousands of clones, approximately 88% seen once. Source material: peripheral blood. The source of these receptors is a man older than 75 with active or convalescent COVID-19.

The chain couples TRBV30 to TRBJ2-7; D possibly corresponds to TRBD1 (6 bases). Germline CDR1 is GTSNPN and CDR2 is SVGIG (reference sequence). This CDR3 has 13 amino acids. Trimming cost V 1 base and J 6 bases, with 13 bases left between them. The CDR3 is CAWSGTDLGEQYF. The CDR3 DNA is TGTGCCTGGAGTGGGACAGACCTCGGCGAGCAGTACTTC.

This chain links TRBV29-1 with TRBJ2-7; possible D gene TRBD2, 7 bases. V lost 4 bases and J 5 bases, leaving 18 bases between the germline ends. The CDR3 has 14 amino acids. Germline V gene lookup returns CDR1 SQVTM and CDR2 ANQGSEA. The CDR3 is CSVGSGGAWDEQYF. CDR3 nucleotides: TGCAGCGTTGGTTCGGGGGGCGCGTGGGACGAGCAGTACTTC.

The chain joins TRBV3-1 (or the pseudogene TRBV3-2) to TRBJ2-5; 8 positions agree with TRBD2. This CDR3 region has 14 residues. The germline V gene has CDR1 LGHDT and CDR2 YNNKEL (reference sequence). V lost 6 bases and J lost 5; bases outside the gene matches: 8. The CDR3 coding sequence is TGTGCCAGCAGAAGGGGGACTAGTGGGGAGACCCAGTACTTC. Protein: CASRRGTSGETQYF.

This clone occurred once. CDR3 sequence: CASSEGLAGGHEQFF. The CDR3 DNA reads as TGTGCCAGCAGTGAAGGACTAGCGGGAGGGCATGAGCAGTTCTTC. The chain combines TRBV6-1 with TRBJ2-1, with TRBD2 matching 14 bases. The V and J ends lost 1 base and 8 bases, in that order; junction bases with no gene match: 1. The CDR3 extends over 15 amino acids. CDR1 MNHNS and CDR2 SASEGT come from the germline V gene.

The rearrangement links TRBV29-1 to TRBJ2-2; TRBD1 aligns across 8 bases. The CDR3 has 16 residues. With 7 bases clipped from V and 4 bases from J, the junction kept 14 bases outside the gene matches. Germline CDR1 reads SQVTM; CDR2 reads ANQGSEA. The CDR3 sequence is CSASTGQGGFTGELFF. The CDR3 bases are TGCAGCGCTAGTACCGGACAGGGTGGTTTCACCGGGGAGCTGTTTTTT.

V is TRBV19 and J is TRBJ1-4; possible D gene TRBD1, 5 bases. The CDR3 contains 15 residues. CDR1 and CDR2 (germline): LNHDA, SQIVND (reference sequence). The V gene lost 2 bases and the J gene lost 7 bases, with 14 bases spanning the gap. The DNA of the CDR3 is TGTGCCAGTAGTATACAGGCGGGAAGGGGTGAAAAACTGTTTTTT. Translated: CASSIQAGRGEKLFF.